Sequencing of this T cell receptor beta chain was carried out in a study of CD8 T cells in Susac syndrome. Across the study: Patients with Susac syndrome had blood drawn and were at that point therapy-naive, on corticosteroids, or on intravenous immunoglobulin alone.

V was pared by 5 bases and J by 3 bases, with 4 bases of the junction left unmatched. The CDR3 is 13 residues long. Per germline, CDR1 SSHAT and CDR2 FNYEAQ (reference sequence). TEMRA cells were FACS-enriched, while CD8+ and CD4+ T cells were negatively isolated. A quantity of about 0.5 to 1 ug RNA underwent reverse transcription using random hexamers. The method of amplification for TCR beta CDR3 was immunoSEQ multiplex PCR, covering 54 Vbeta and 13 Jbeta. TCRdb processed the immunoSEQ multiplex PCR reads anew with MiXCR; each CDR3 protein has one entry. The table shows around 190,000 distinct CDR3 sequences, with 90% to 95% occurring only once.

Input material: CD4+ T cells from PBMCs. The receptor was derived from a human donor with Susac syndrome. V usage is TRBV7-7 and J usage is TRBJ2-7; 7 nucleotides match TRBD1. CDR3 in DNA: TGTGCCAGCAGCATCGACAGGGACTACGAGCAGTACTTC. As protein: CASSIDRDYEQYF.